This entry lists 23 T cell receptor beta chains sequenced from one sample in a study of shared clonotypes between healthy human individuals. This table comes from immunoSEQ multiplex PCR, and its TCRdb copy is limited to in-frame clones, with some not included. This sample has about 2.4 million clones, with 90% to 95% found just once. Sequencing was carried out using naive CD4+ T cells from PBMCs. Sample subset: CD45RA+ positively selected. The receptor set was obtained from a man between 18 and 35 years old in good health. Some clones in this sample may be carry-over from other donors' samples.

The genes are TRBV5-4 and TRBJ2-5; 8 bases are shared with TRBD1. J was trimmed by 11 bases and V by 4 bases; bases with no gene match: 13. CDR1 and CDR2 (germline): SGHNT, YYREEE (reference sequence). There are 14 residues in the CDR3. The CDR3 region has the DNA TGTGCCAGCAGCCCTCGGACAGGGATTCGGGAGCAGTACTTC. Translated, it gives CASSPRTGIREQYF.

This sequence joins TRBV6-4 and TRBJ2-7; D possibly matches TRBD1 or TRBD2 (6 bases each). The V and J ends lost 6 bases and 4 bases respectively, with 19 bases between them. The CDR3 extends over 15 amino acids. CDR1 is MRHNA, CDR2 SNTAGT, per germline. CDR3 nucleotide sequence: TGTGCCAGCAGGGGGGGCCAGCGGAGGAAGTACGAGCAGTACTTC. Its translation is CASRGGQRRKYEQYF.

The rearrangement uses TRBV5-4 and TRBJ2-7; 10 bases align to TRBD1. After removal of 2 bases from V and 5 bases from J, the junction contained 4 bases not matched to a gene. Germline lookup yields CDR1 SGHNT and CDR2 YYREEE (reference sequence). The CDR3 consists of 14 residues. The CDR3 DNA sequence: TGTGCCAGCAGCTTCCGGGACAGGGGCAACGAGCAGTACTTC. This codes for CASSFRDRGNEQYF. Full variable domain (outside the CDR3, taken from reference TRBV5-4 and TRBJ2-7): ETGVTQSPTHLIKTRGQQVTLRCSSQSGHNTVSWYQQALGQGPQFIFQYYREEENGRGNFPPRFSGLQFPNYSSELNVNALELDDSALYLCASSFRDRGNEQYFGPGTRLTVT.

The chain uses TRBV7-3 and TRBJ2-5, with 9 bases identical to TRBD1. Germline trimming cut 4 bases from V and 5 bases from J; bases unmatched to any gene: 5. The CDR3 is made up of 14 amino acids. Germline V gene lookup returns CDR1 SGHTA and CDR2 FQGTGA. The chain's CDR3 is CASSSQGAAETQYF. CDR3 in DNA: TGTGCCAGCAGCTCACAGGGGGCAGCGGAGACCCAGTACTTC.

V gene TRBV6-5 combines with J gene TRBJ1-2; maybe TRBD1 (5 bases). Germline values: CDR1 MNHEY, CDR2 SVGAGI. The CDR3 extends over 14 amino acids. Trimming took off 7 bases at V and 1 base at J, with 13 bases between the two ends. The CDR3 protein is CASTRQGFNYGYTF. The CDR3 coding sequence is TGTGCCAGCACCAGGCAGGGATTTAACTATGGCTACACCTTC.

The CDR3 reads CASMESGANVLTF. CDR3 nucleotide sequence: TGTGCCAGCATGGAATCTGGGGCCAACGTCCTGACTTTC. The chain employs TRBV2 and TRBJ2-6, with D hard to call. The CDR3 has 13 amino acids. Per germline, CDR1 SNHLY and CDR2 FYNNEI. Deletions cut 7 bases from V and 1 base from J, with 5 bases between.

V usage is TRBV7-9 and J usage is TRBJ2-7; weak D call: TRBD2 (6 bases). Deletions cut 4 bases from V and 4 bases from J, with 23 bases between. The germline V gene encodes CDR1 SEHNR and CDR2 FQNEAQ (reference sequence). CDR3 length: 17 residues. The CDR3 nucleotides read TGTGCCAGCAGCTCGATCGGGAAGCGGGTTATTTCATACGAGCAGTACTTC. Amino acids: CASSSIGKRVISYEQYF.

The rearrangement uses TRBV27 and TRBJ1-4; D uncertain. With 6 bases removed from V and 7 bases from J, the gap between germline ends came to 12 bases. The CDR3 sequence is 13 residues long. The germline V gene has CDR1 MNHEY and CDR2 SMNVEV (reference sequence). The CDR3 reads CASRAHSGEKLFF. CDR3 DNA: TGTGCCAGCAGAGCCCACAGTGGTGAAAAACTGTTTTTT.

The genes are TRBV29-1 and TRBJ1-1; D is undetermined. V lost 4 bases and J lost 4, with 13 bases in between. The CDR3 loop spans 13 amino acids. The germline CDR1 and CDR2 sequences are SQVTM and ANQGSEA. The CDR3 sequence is CSVGALLSTEAFF. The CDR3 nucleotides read TGCAGCGTTGGGGCACTGTTGAGCACTGAAGCTTTCTTT.

CDR3 DNA sequence: TGCAGCGTGGGACATGCCACGGGGGGCTACACCTTC. Translation gives CSVGHATGGYTF. This rearrangement joins TRBV29-1 to TRBJ1-2; possible D gene TRBD1, 6 bases. This CDR3 region has 12 residues. V lost 6 bases to trimming and J lost 8 bases, with 16 bases between them. Germline V lookup: CDR1 SQVTM, CDR2 ANQGSEA.

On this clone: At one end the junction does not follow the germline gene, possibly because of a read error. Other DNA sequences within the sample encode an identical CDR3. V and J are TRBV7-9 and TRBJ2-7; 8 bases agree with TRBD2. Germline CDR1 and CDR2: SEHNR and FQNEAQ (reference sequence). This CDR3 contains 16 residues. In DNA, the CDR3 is TGTGCCAGCAGCTTTAGCGGGACGACGGCTACCTACGAGCAGTACTTT. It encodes CASSFSGTTATYEQYF.

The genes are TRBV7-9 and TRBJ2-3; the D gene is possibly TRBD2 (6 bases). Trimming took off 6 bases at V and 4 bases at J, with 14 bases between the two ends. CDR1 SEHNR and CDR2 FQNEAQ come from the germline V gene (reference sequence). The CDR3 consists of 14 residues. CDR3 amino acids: CASRGRGRPDTQYF. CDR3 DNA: TGTGCCAGCAGGGGTCGAGGGAGGCCAGATACGCAGTATTTT.

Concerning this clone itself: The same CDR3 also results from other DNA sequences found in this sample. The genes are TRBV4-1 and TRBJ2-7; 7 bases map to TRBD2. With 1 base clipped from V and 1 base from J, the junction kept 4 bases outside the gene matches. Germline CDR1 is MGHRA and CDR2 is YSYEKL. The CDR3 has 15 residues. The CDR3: CASSQVPGGSYEQYF. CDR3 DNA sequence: TGCGCCAGCAGCCAAGTCCCCGGGGGGTCCTACGAGCAGTACTTC.

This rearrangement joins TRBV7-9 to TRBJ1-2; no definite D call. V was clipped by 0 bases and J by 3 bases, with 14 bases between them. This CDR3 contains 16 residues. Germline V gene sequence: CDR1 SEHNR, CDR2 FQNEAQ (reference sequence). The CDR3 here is CASSLAVQPGYYGYTF. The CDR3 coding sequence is TGTGCCAGCAGCTTAGCGGTTCAGCCGGGTTACTATGGCTACACCTTC.

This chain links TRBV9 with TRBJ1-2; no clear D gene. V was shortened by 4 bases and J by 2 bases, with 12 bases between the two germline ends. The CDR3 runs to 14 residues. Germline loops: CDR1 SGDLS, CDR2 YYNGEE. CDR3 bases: TGTGCCAGCAGCCCCACCGGACTGAACTATGGCTACACCTTC. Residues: CASSPTGLNYGYTF.

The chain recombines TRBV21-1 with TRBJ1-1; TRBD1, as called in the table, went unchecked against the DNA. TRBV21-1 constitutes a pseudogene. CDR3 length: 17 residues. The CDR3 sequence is CASSKTTGKGMNTEAFF. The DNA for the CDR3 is TGTGCCAGCAGCAAAACGACAGGCAAAGGGATGAACACTGAAGCTTTCTTT.

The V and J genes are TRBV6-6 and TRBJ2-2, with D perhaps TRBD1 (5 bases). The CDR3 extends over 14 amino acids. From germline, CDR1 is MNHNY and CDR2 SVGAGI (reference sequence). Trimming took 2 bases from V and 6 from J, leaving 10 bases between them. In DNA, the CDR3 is TGTGCCAGCAGTTACGGTTCAGGGCCCGGGGAGCTGTTTTTT. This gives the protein CASSYGSGPGELFF.

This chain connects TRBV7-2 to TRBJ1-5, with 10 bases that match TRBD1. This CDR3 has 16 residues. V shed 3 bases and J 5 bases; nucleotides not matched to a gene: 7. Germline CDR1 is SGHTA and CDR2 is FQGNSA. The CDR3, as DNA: TGTGCCAGCAGCTTCTGGGACAGGGGATACTATCAGCCCCAGCATTTT. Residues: CASSFWDRGYYQPQHF.

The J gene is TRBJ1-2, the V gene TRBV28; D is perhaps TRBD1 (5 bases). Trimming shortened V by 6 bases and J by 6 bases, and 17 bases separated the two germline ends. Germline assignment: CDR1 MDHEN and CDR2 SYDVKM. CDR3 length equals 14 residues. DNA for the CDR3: TGTGCCAGCAGCCAGGGAGCCCGCTTGGATGGCTACACCTTC. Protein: CASSQGARLDGYTF.

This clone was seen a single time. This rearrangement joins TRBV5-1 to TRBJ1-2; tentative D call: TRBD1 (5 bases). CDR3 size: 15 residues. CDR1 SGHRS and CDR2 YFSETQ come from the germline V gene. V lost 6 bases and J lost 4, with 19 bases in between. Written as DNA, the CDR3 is TGCGCCAGCAAAAGGGGAGGGCCCCTGGGCTATGGCTACACCTTC. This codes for CASKRGGPLGYGYTF.

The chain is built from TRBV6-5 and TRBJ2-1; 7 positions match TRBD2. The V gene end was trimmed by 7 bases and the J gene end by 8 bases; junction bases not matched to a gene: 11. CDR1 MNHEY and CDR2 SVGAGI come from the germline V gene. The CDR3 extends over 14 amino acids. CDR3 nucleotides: TGTGCCAGCACCCGCGGGGGAGGGCCAGATGAGCAGTTCTTC. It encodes CASTRGGGPDEQFF.

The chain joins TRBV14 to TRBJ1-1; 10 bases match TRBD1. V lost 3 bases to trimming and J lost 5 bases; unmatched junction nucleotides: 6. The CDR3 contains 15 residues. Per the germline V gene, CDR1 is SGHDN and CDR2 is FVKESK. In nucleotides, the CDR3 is TGTGCCAGCAGCCAGACAGGGGGCGGGAGTACTGAAGCTTTCTTT. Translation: CASSQTGGGSTEAFF. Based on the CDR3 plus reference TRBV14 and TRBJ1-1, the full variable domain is EAGVTQFPSHSVIEKGQTVTLRCDPISGHDNLYWYRRVMGKEIKFLLHFVKESKQDESGMPNNRFLAERTGGTYSTLKVQPAELEDSGVYFCASSQTGGGSTEAFFGQGTRLTVV.

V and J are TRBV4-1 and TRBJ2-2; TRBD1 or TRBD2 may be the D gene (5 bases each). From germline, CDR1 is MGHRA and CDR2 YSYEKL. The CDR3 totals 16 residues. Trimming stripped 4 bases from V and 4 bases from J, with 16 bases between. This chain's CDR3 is CASSPHGMGLTGELFF. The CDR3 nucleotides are TGCGCCAGCAGCCCCCACGGGATGGGGCTCACCGGGGAGCTGTTTTTT.